The rows below give T cell receptor beta chains drawn from one sample of a study of early T cells in non-severe SARS-CoV-2 infection. TCRdb ran MiXCR on the 5' RACE reads and lists one entry per CDR3 protein. The sample contains around 55,000 distinct CDR3 sequences, about an eighth of which appear only once. The sequenced material came from whole blood. The origin of the receptors is an adult who was a healthcare worker with PCR-confirmed SARS-CoV-2 infection or an uninfected control (not recorded which). Both conserved end residues are part of each CDR3. The D gene is left open where the match is weak. Clone size, where shown, is once, few, many, or a class for clones that have expanded.

D	size	V	J	CDR3	DNA
TRBD2	-	TRBV19	TRBJ2-4	CASTGLDGNIQYF	TGTGCCAGTACGGGACTAGATGGGAACATTCAGTACTTC
-	-	TRBV21-1	TRBJ2-5	CASSKEKREYQETQYF	TGTGCCAGCAGCAAAGAAAAGCGGGAGTACCAAGAGACCCAGTACTTC
-	many	TRBV9	TRBJ2-7	CASSPGLGYEQYF	TGTGCCAGCAGCCCAGGGCTGGGCTACGAGCAGTACTTC
TRBD2	many	TRBV7-6	TRBJ2-5	CASSNLAGVMETQYF	TGTGCCAGCAGCAACCTAGCGGGAGTTATGGAGACCCAGTACTTC
-	many	TRBV29-1	TRBJ1-5	CSVDTGISNQPQHF	TGCAGCGTTGATACAGGGATTAGCAATCAGCCCCAGCATTTT
-	-	TRBV2	TRBJ1-2	CASSEAEGVNYGYTF	TGTGCCAGCAGTGAAGCGGAGGGCGTTAACTATGGCTACACCTTC
-	few	TRBV6-6	TRBJ2-7	CASREHRYEQYF	TGTGCCAGCAGAGAACACCGATACGAGCAGTACTTC
-	few	TRBV18	TRBJ2-1	CASSPLTGNHEQFF	TGTGCCAGCTCACCACTAACAGGGAATCATGAGCAGTTCTTC
-	-	TRBV9	TRBJ2-7	CASSPSQTRYEQYF	TGTGCCAGCTCACCCTCTCAGACCCGCTACGAGCAGTACTTC
-	few	TRBV18	TRBJ2-7	CASSPQGDRGEQYF	TGTGCCAGCTCACCACAGGGGGATAGGGGCGAGCAGTACTTC
-	-	TRBV28	TRBJ2-1	CASLRATGGAEQFF	TGTGCCAGCCTTAGAGCCACTGGGGGCGCTGAGCAGTTCTTC
-	-	TRBV9	TRBJ2-5	CASSATGTSGETQYF	TGTGCCAGCAGCGCCACAGGGACCAGCGGGGAGACCCAGTACTTC
-	-	TRBV27	TRBJ1-2	CASRYKRSANYGYTF	TGTGCCAGCAGATACAAGAGGAGCGCCAACTATGGCTACACCTTC
-	many	TRBV18	TRBJ2-1	CASSPPGRLGEQFF	TGTGCCAGCTCACCACCGGGACGCCTGGGTGAGCAGTTCTTC